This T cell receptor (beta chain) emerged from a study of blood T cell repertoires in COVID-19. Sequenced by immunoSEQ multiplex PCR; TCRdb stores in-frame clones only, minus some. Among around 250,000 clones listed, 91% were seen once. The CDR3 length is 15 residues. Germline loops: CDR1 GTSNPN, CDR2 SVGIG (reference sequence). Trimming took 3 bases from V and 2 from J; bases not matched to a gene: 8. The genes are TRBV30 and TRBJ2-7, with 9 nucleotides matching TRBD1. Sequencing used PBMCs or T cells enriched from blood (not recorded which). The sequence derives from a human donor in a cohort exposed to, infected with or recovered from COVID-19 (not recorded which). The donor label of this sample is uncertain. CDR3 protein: CAWRGTGLGPYEQYF. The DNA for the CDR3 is TGTGCCTGGAGGGGGACAGGGTTGGGTCCCTACGAGCAGTACTTC. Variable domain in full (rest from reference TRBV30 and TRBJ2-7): SQTIHQWPATLVQPVGSPLSLECTVEGTSNPNLYWYRQAAGRGLQLLFYSVGIGQISSEVPQNLSASRPQDRQFILSSKKLLLSDSGFYLCAWRGTGLGPYEQYFGPGTRLTVT.